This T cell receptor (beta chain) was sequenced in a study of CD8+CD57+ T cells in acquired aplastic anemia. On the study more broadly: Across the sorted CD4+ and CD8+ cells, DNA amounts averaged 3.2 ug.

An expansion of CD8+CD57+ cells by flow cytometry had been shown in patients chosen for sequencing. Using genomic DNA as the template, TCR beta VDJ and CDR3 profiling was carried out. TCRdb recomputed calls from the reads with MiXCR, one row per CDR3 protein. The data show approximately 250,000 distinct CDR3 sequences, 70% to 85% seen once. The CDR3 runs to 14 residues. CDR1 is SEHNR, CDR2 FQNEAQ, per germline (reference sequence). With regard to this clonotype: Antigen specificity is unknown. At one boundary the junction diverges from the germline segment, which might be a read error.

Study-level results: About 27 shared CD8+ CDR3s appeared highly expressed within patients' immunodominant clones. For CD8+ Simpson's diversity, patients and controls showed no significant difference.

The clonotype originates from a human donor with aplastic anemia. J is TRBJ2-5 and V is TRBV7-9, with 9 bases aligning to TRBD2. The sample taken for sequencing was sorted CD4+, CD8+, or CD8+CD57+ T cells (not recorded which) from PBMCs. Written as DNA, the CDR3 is TGTGCCAGCAGCTTTCAAAGCAGCGGGGGGACCGATGAGTTC. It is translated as CASSFQSSGGTDEF.